Shown below are 22 T cell receptor beta chains from a single sample sequenced in a study of cytomegalovirus exposure and HLA in healthy donors. The PCR had 60 Vbeta and 13 Jbeta primers. Generated by immunoSEQ multiplex PCR, the TCRdb table keeps only in-frame clones and is missing some. The profile shows around 150,000 clones, about 80% of them singletons. Sample: PBMCs. The receptors shown here come from a woman aged 25 to 39 in good health and CMV-seronegative.

This clone appeared a few times. The chain employs TRBV7-6 and TRBJ2-1; a possible D gene is TRBD1 (9 bases). Trimming took off 5 bases at V and 6 bases at J, with 38 bases between the two ends. The CDR3 loop spans 22 amino acids. Germline assignment: CDR1 SGHVS and CDR2 FNYEAQ. DNA of the CDR3: TGTGCCAGCAGCCCCCGAGGGACTAGTAAAGCTGCCGGGACAGGGTATTCCAATGAGCAGTTCTTC. It translates to CASSPRGTSKAAGTGYSNEQFF.

The CDR3 DNA reads TGTGCCATCAGTGACTCGGAAGAAGACAGGGGTGGCTACACCTTC. Translation: CAISDSEEDRGGYTF. The rearrangement links TRBV10-3 to TRBJ1-2, with 8 bases that match TRBD1. The J segment lost 7 bases and the V segment lost 3 bases, leaving 10 bases of the junction unmatched. Germline-derived CDR1 and CDR2 are ENHRY and SYGVKD. The CDR3 has 15 residues.

The genes are TRBV5-8 and TRBJ1-3, with unresolved D. CDR1 and CDR2 from the germline V gene are SGHTS and YDEGEE. Trimming shortened V by 2 bases and J by 2 bases, and 8 bases separated the two germline ends. The CDR3 length is 14 residues. CDR3 sequence (DNA): TGTGCCAGCAGCTTTAGCCAGACTGGAAACACCATATATTTT. It is translated as CASSFSQTGNTIYF.

Only a few counts were recorded for this clone. The V gene is TRBV6-5, the J gene TRBJ1-2; maybe TRBD1 (5 bases). The ends were cut back, 5 bases at V and 4 bases at J, with 8 bases in the middle. This CDR3 has 12 amino acids. CDR1 is MNHEY and CDR2 is SVGAGI in the germline V gene. CDR3 DNA sequence: TGTGCCAGCAGTGCGGGGGGCTATGGCTACACCTTC. Translating it yields CASSAGGYGYTF.

V is TRBV20-1 and J is TRBJ2-3, with D hard to call. Per the germline V gene, CDR1 is DFQATT and CDR2 is SNEGSKA (reference sequence). V shed 5 bases and J shed 5 bases, with 8 bases lying between them. The CDR3 has 11 residues. Here the CDR3 reads CSAATGDTQYF. CDR3 DNA sequence: TGCAGTGCTGCGACGGGAGATACGCAGTATTTT.

About this clone: At one of its ends the junction is not consistent with the germline gene, which may arise from a read error. The chain links TRBV7-7 to TRBJ2-7; TRBD2 aligns across 13 bases. The length of the CDR3 is 14 residues. Germline V gene sequence: CDR1 SSHAT, CDR2 FNYEAQ (reference sequence). This chain's CDR3 is CASSPGLAGYEQYF. The CDR3 DNA sequence: TGTGCTAGCAGCCCGGGACTAGCGGGGTACGAGCAGTACTTC.

This clone was counted between two and nine times. This rearrangement joins TRBV9 to TRBJ2-7; tentative D call: TRBD1 (5 bases). The CDR3 contains 16 residues. The V end was cut by 0 bases, the J end by 0 bases, with 13 bases between. Germline values: CDR1 SGDLS, CDR2 YYNGEE. The CDR3 here is CASSVAGAGNSYEQYF. CDR3 sequence (DNA): TGTGCCAGCAGCGTAGCTGGGGCAGGGAACTCCTACGAGCAGTACTTC.

The chain uses TRBV4-3 and TRBJ2-4; 12 bases agree with TRBD2. Trimming took 4 bases from V and 3 from J; bases not matched to a gene: 13. The germline gives CDR1 LGHNA, CDR2 YSLEER. The CDR3 covers 19 residues. The CDR3 sequence: CASSLARSSGGAGKNIQYF. In nucleotides, the CDR3 is TGCGCCAGCAGCCTCGCGAGGTCTAGCGGGGGGGCCGGCAAAAACATTCAGTACTTC.

The J gene is TRBJ2-1, the V gene TRBV4-3; 12 nucleotides match TRBD2. V was clipped by 0 bases and J by 7 bases; unmatched bases: 7. Germline V CDR1 and CDR2: LGHNA, YSLEER. The CDR3 contains 17 residues. The CDR3 reads CASSQELPSGGVNEQFF. The DNA for the CDR3 is TGCGCCAGCAGCCAAGAGCTTCCTAGCGGGGGGGTAAATGAGCAGTTCTTC.

V and J are TRBV29-1 and TRBJ1-2; D remains ambiguous. The germline V gene has CDR1 SQVTM and CDR2 ANQGSEA. This CDR3 is built from 13 residues. V lost 0 bases to trimming and J lost 4 bases, with 9 bases between them. CDR3 loop: CSVEDGSAYGYTF. CDR3 DNA sequence: TGCAGCGTTGAAGATGGCAGCGCCTATGGCTACACCTTC.

There are a few counts of this clone. This chain links TRBV11-3 with TRBJ2-3, with D unresolved. Germline CDR1 is SGHNT and CDR2 is YENEEA. Trimming shortened V by 1 base and J by 3 bases, and 11 bases separated the two germline ends. CDR3 size: 15 residues. The CDR3 sequence: CASSLAHGGTDTQYF. For the CDR3, the DNA is TGTGCCAGCAGCTTAGCCCACGGTGGTACAGATACGCAGTATTTT.

This clone was counted between two and nine times. The genes are TRBV6-5 and TRBJ1-3; the D gene is possibly TRBD1 (5 bases). V lost 5 bases and J lost 0, with 8 bases in between. Per germline, CDR1 MNHEY and CDR2 SVGAGI. There are 14 residues in the CDR3. CDR3 sequence reads: CASSTDNSGNTIYF. The CDR3 bases are TGTGCCAGCAGTACGGACAACTCTGGAAACACCATATATTTT.

The chain combines TRBV6-5 with TRBJ2-1; D might be TRBD1 (6 bases). The germline gives CDR1 MNHEY, CDR2 SVGAGI. The CDR3 runs to 11 residues. The CDR3 region is CTTGSYNEQFF. Written as DNA, the CDR3 is TGTACTACAGGGTCCTACAATGAGCAGTTCTTC.

The chain joins TRBV6-1 to TRBJ1-1; TRBD1 matches 9 bases. Trimming cost V 8 bases and J 7 bases; bases outside gene matches: 14. Germline V gives CDR1 MNHNS, CDR2 SASEGT. The CDR3 is 15 amino acids. As DNA, the CDR3 is TGTGCCAGCCGAGGAAGGGACAGGGTTCAGAATGAAGCTTTCTTT. Its translation: CASRGRDRVQNEAFF.

This clone was detected only once. CDR3 DNA sequence: TGTGCCAGCAGCCAAGCGCTTGCAGGGCTCGGCGAGCAGTACTTC. Translating gives CASSQALAGLGEQYF. The chain combines TRBV4-2 with TRBJ2-7; TRBD1 is a possible D gene (5 bases). CDR1 and CDR2 (germline): LGHNA, YNFKEQ. The CDR3 consists of 15 residues. The V end lost 1 base, the J end lost 6 bases, and 16 bases lay between the germline ends.

This clone came up once. This rearrangement joins TRBV29-1 to TRBJ2-3; a weak D match, TRBD1 (5 bases). The CDR3 length is 12 residues. Germline assignment: CDR1 SQVTM and CDR2 ANQGSEA. V was trimmed by 3 bases and J by 6 bases, leaving 10 bases between them. CDR3 protein: CSVDREGDTQYF. The CDR3 nucleotides read TGCAGCGTTGACAGGGAAGGGGATACGCAGTATTTT.

V gene TRBV19 combines with J gene TRBJ1-1, with D uncertain. The CDR3 length is 13 residues. V was clipped by 7 bases and J by 1 base, with 10 bases between them. Germline V gene data show CDR1 as LNHDA and CDR2 as SQIVND (reference sequence). CDR3 sequence reads: CASKKSQNTEAFF. The CDR3 DNA reads TGTGCCAGTAAGAAGAGCCAGAACACTGAAGCTTTCTTT.

The chain has TRBV11-2 and TRBJ2-1, with TRBD2 identical over 8 bases. The V gene end was trimmed by 6 bases and the J gene end by 8 bases; junction bases not matched to a gene: 6. Germline CDR1 reads SGHAT; CDR2 reads FQNNGV. The CDR3 sequence is 13 residues long. Written as DNA, the CDR3 is TGTGCCAGCAGTCGGGGGGGCATCTATGAGCAGTTCTTC. It specifies CASSRGGIYEQFF.

The gene calls are TRBV29-1 and TRBJ1-1; D call uncertain. CDR1 is SQVTM and CDR2 is ANQGSEA in the germline V gene. This CDR3 is built from 11 residues. V dropped 8 bases and J dropped 0 bases, with 7 bases sitting between them. CDR3 DNA: TGCAGCATGAGCATGAACACTGAAGCTTTCTTT. It codes for CSMSMNTEAFF.

The chain has TRBV19 and TRBJ2-7; D is perhaps TRBD2 (5 bases). CDR3 size: 15 residues. The V gene lost 7 bases and the J gene lost 2 bases, with 18 bases spanning the gap. Germline V lookup: CDR1 LNHDA, CDR2 SQIVND (reference sequence). In DNA, the CDR3 is TGTGCCAGTACCGGACTGAGCAGCGGTACCTACGAGCAGTACTTC. Translated, it gives CASTGLSSGTYEQYF. The variable domain in full, completed from reference TRBV19 and TRBJ2-7, reads DGGITQSPKYLFRKEGQNVTLSCEQNLNHDAMYWYRQDPGQGLRLIYYSQIVNDFQKGDIAEGYSVSREKKESFPLTVTSAQKNPTAFYLCASTGLSSGTYEQYFGPGTRLTVT.

The chain carries TRBV5-6 and TRBJ2-5; 9 bases match TRBD2. The V segment lost 2 bases and the J segment 2 bases; nucleotides outside the gene matches: 7. CDR1 is SGHDT and CDR2 is YYEEEE in the germline V gene. The CDR3 loop spans 16 amino acids. The CDR3, as DNA: TGTGCCAGCAGCTTAAAGCGGGGGGCCCATCAAGAGACCCAGTACTTC. Protein sequence: CASSLKRGAHQETQYF.

The J gene is TRBJ2-5, the V gene TRBV2; 9 bases line up with TRBD2. Germline trimming cut 3 bases from V and 11 bases from J; bases unmatched to any gene: 13. This CDR3 contains 15 residues. Germline loops: CDR1 SNHLY, CDR2 FYNNEI. The DNA of the CDR3 is TGTGCCAGCAGTGACGAGGTAGCGGGGGTCGTCGGGCAGTACTTC. This translates into CASSDEVAGVVGQYF.